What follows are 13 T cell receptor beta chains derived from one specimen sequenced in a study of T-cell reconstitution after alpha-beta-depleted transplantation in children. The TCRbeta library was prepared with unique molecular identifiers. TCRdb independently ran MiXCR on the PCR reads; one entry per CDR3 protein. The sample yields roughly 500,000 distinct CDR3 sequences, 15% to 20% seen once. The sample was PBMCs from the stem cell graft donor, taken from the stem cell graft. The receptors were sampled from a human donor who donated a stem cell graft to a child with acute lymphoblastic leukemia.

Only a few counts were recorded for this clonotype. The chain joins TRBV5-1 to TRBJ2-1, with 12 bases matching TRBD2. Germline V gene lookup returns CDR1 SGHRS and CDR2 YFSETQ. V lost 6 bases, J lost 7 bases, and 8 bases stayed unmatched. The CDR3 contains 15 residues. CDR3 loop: CASIPTSGSINEQFF. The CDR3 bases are TGCGCCAGCATCCCGACTAGCGGGAGTATAAATGAGCAGTTCTTC.

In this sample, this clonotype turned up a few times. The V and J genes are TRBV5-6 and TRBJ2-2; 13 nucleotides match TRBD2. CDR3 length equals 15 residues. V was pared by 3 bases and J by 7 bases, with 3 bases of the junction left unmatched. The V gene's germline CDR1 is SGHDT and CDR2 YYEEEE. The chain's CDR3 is CASSSGLAGDGELFF. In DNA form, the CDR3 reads TGTGCCAGCAGCTCCGGACTAGCGGGAGACGGGGAGCTGTTTTTT.

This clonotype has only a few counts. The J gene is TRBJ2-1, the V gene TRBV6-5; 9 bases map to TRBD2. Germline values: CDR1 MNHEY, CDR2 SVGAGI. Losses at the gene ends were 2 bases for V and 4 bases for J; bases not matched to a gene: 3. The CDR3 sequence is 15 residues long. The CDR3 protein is CASSYITSGYNEQFF. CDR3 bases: TGTGCCAGCAGTTACATTACTAGCGGGTACAATGAGCAGTTCTTC.

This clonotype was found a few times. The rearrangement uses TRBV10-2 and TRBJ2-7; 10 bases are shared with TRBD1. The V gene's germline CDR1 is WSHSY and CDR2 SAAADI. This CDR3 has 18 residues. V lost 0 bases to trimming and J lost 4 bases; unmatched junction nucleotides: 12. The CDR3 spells CASSESQRSRTGGYEQYF. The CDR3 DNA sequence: TGCGCCAGCAGTGAGTCGCAGAGGTCAAGGACAGGGGGTTACGAGCAGTACTTC.

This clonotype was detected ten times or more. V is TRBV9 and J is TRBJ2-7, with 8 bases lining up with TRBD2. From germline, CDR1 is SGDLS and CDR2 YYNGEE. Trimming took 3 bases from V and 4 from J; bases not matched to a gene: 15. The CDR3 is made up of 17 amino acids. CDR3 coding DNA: TGTGCCAGCAGCGGGAGGCCTAGCGACGGGAGGGTTTACGAGCAGTACTTC. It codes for CASSGRPSDGRVYEQYF.

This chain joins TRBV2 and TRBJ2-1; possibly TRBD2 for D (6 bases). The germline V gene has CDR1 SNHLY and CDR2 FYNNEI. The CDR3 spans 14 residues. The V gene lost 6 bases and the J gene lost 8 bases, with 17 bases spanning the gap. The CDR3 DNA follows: TGTGCCAGCAGCCCGGGACTCACCTCCTATGAGCAGTTCTTC. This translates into CASSPGLTSYEQFF.

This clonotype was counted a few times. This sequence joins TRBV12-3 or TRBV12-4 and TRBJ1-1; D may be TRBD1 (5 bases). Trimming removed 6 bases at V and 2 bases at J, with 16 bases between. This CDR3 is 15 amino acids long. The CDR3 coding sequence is TGTGCCAGCAGCCTCGCTAAGACAGTAAACACTGAAGCTTTCTTT. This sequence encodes CASSLAKTVNTEAFF.

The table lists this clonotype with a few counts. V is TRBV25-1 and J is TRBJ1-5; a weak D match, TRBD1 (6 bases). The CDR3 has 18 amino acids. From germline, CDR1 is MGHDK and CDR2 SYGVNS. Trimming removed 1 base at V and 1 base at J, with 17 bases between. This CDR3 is CASSEWVQGGRSNQPQHF. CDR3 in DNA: TGTGCCAGCAGTGAATGGGTACAGGGCGGGCGCAGCAATCAGCCCCAGCATTTT.

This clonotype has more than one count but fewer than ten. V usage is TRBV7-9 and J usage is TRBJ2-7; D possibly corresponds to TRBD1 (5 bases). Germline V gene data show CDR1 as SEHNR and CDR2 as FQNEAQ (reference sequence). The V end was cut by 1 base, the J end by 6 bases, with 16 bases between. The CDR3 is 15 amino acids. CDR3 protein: CASSLESRQGSEQYF. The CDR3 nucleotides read TGTGCCAGCAGCTTAGAATCAAGGCAGGGAAGCGAGCAGTACTTC.

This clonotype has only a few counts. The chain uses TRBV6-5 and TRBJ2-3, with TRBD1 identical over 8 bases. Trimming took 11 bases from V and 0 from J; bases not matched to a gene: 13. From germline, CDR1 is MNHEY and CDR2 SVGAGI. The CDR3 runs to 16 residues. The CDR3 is CAARGVRTGSTDTQYF. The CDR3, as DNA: TGTGCCGCAAGGGGTGTACGGACAGGGAGCACAGATACGCAGTATTTT.

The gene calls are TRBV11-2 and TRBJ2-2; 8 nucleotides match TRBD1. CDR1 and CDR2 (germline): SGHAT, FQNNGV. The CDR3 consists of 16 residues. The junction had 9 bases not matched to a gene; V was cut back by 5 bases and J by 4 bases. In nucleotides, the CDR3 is TGTGCCAGCAGCAGGCAGGGGGCAAGGGGCACCGGGGAGCTGTTTTTT. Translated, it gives CASSRQGARGTGELFF.

The CDR3 DNA is TGCAGCGTTTCATCGGGGGGAAGAACCTACGAGCAGTACTTC. Its translation: CSVSSGGRTYEQYF. This sequence joins TRBV29-1 and TRBJ2-7; 7 bases fit TRBD2. Germline CDR1 reads SQVTM; CDR2 reads ANQGSEA. V was pared by 5 bases and J by 2 bases, with 9 bases of the junction left unmatched. The CDR3 has 14 amino acids.

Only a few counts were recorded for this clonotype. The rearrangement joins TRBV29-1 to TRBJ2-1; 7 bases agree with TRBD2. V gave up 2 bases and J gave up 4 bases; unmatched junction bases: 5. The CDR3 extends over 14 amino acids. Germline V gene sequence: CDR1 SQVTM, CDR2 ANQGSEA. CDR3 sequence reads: CSVEPQAGYNEQFF. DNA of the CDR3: TGCAGCGTTGAACCCCAAGCGGGGTACAATGAGCAGTTCTTC.